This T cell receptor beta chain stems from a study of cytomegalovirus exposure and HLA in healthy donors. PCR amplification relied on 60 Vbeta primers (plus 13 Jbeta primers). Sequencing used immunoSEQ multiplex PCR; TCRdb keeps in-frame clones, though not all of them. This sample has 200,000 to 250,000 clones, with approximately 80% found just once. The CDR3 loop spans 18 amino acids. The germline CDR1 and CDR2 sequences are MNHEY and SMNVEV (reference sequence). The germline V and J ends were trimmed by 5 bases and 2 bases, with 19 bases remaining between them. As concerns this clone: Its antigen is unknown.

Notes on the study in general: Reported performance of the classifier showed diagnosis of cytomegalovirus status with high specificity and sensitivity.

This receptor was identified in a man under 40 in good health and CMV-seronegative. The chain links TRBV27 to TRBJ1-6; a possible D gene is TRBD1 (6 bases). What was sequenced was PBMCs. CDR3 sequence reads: CASSPNAQGSAYNSPLHF. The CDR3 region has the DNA TGTGCCAGCAGTCCGAACGCCCAGGGGAGCGCCTATAATTCACCCCTCCACTTT.